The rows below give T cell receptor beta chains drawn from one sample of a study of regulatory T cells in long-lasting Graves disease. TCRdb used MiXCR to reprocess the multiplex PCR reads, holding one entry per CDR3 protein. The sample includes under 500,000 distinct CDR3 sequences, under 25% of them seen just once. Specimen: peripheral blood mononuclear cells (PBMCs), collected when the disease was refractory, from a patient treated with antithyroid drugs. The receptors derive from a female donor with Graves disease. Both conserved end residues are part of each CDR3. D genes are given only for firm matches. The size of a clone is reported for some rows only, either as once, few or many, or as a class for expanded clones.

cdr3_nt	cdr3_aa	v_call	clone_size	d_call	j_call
TGCAGTGCTCCCTCACTCGGCTCCTACGAGCAGTACTTC	CSAPSLGSYEQYF	TRBV20-1	many	-	TRBJ2-7
TGTGCCAGCAGCGTAGGGGTAGCTAGCCGGGAGCAGTACTTC	CASSVGVASREQYF	TRBV9	-	-	TRBJ2-7
TGTGCCAGCAGTTATATCCCTAGCGGACGATCCTACGAGCAGTACTTC	CASSYIPSGRSYEQYF	TRBV6-5	many	TRBD2	TRBJ2-7
TGTGCCAGCAGCATCGGACAGGGGGCCGGGGAGCTGTTTTTT	CASSIGQGAGELFF	TRBV5-6	-	TRBD1	TRBJ2-2
TGTGCCAGCAGCTCGGGACAGGGTTATGAGCAGTTCTTC	CASSSGQGYEQFF	TRBV7-9	few	TRBD1	TRBJ2-1
TGTGCCAGCAGTTATGACAGGGCGGGCTCCTACGAGCAGTACTTC	CASSYDRAGSYEQYF	TRBV27	many	TRBD1	TRBJ2-7
TGTGCCACCAGTGATTTGCCCCGACAGGGCTTTCCCGACACCGGGGAGCTGTTTTTT	CATSDLPRQGFPDTGELFF	TRBV24-1	-	TRBD1	TRBJ2-2
TGTGCCAGCACCCGACGACTCACTGAAGCTTTCTTT	CASTRRLTEAFF	TRBV12-3/TRBV12-4	many	-	TRBJ1-1
TGTGCCAGCAGGCATGAGGGGGCCACCGGGGAGCTGTTTTTT	CASRHEGATGELFF	TRBV27	-	TRBD1	TRBJ2-2
TGCAGTGCTAGAGAAGGGGACAGGGGGTTGATCTATGGCTACACCTTC	CSAREGDRGLIYGYTF	TRBV20-1	-	TRBD1	TRBJ1-2
TGTGCCAGCAGTTTCCAGGCTCCGACCTACGAGCAGTACTTC	CASSFQAPTYEQYF	TRBV27	-	-	TRBJ2-7
TGCGCCAGCAGCCCCAGGGGGACGGTCTACGAGCAGTACTTC	CASSPRGTVYEQYF	TRBV5-1	-	TRBD1	TRBJ2-7
TGTGCCAGCAGTTTCACAGGGGGCTTGAACGAGCAGTACTTC	CASSFTGGLNEQYF	TRBV25-1	few	TRBD1	TRBJ2-7
TGCGCCAGCAGCAGAACGACAGGGCTTTTAACTGAAGCTTTCTTT	CASSRTTGLLTEAFF	TRBV5-1	many	TRBD1	TRBJ1-1
TGCGCCAGCAGCTTAAAACTAGCGGCCAGCTCCTACGAGCAGTACTTC	CASSLKLAASSYEQYF	TRBV5-1	-	TRBD2	TRBJ2-7
TGCAGCGCCCCAGACAGGGCGCAACTGGACTACACCTTC	CSAPDRAQLDYTF	TRBV29-1	-	TRBD1	TRBJ1-2
TGTGCCTGGAGGAACCTTTGGAACACTGAAGCTTTCTTT	CAWRNLWNTEAFF	TRBV30	many	-	TRBJ1-1
TGTGCCAGCAGTTTTGTGTCGGGGGCACGAAATGAAAAACTGTTTTTT	CASSFVSGARNEKLFF	TRBV27	many	-	TRBJ1-4
TGTGCCAGCGGGAGGGGACTCCTTCACTTC	CASGRGLLHF	TRBV25-1	-	TRBD2	TRBJ2-7
TGTGCCAGCAGTTTGCCCAGGGCCACTGAAGCTTTCTTT	CASSLPRATEAFF	TRBV27	many	-	TRBJ1-1
TGTGCCAGCAGTTTTAACACGAAGGGACACCACGGGAGCTCTGGAAACACCATATATTTT	CASSFNTKGHHGSSGNTIYF	TRBV28	many	-	TRBJ1-3
TGTGCCAGCAGAAAGACAGCCAGTAGGACTGAAGCTTTCTTT	CASRKTASRTEAFF	TRBV6-1	many	-	TRBJ1-1
TGTGCCAGCAGCCCACTAGCGACGGCGTTAACCCGGTCCTACAATGAGCAGTTCTTC	CASSPLATALTRSYNEQFF	TRBV28	-	TRBD2	TRBJ2-1
TGTGCCAGCAGCCTTAAGGGCGGGAGGGCCGGCGAGCAGTACTTC	CASSLKGGRAGEQYF	TRBV7-2	-	TRBD2	TRBJ2-7
TGTGCCACCAGCAGAGATCTGGGGGTAAATCAGCCCCAGCATTTT	CATSRDLGVNQPQHF	TRBV15	-	-	TRBJ1-5
TGTGCCAGCAGCTTGCGTCAGATTGCCTACGAGCAGTACTTC	CASSLRQIAYEQYF	TRBV5-6	many	-	TRBJ2-7
TGTGCCAGCAGTAAAGACAGGACTTCTGGAAACACCATATATTTT	CASSKDRTSGNTIYF	TRBV12-3/TRBV12-4	-	-	TRBJ1-3
TGTGCCAGCGCCCTTTGGGGACAGGGGGAAGAGACCCAGTACTTC	CASALWGQGEETQYF	TRBV28	many	TRBD1	TRBJ2-5
TGTGCCAGCAGCTTATGGGGAGACGGGACTGAAGCTTTCTTT	CASSLWGDGTEAFF	TRBV7-6	many	-	TRBJ1-1
TGTGCCAGCAGCTCCCGGGGGTACGAGCAGTACTTC	CASSSRGYEQYF	TRBV7-8	many	-	TRBJ2-7
TGTGCCAGCAGTGGGTTCGACAGGGGGTACACTGAAGCTTTCTTT	CASSGFDRGYTEAFF	TRBV6-1	many	TRBD1	TRBJ1-1
TGCGCCAGCAGCTTTTCACAGGGGGAAGCTTTCTTT	CASSFSQGEAFF	TRBV5-1	few	TRBD1	TRBJ1-1
TGTGCCAGCAGTTACTCGCGCTCCGACAGAGCCTACGAGCAGTACTTC	CASSYSRSDRAYEQYF	TRBV6-5	many	-	TRBJ2-7
TGTGCCTGGAGGGAGGGGGACTTCCATCATGGCTACACCTTC	CAWREGDFHHGYTF	TRBV30	few	-	TRBJ1-2
TGCGCCGCCGCCCTTGATGACACAGATACGCAGTATTTT	CAAALDDTDTQYF	TRBV10-2	-	-	TRBJ2-3
TGTGCTTCCAATCGGGGGAGTGGGGTCTACGAGCAGTACTTC	CASNRGSGVYEQYF	TRBV27	-	-	TRBJ2-7
TGTGCCAGCATGGCGCAGAATCAAAACACCATATATTTT	CASMAQNQNTIYF	TRBV12-3/TRBV12-4	-	-	TRBJ1-3
TGTGCCAGCTCACCTTACAGAATGATCTGGTTGGGCACTGAAGCTTTCTTT	CASSPYRMIWLGTEAFF	TRBV18	few	-	TRBJ1-1
TGTGCCAGCAGCCAGGCGGAATTAGGGACGGATACGCAGTATTTT	CASSQAELGTDTQYF	TRBV11-1	-	-	TRBJ2-3